Below, 16 T cell receptor beta chains from the same sample are listed, as sequenced in a study of spatial heterogeneity in lung cancer. Study findings and constraints: How many expanded intratumoral alpha and beta TCRs were present tracked the tumor mutation count, which was a count of nonsynonymous mutations.

As for time point: sample taken at primary tumor resection. MiXCR, run by TCRdb on the 5' RACE reads, gives a single entry per CDR3 protein. The sample lists more than 20,000 distinct CDR3 sequences; under 7.5% were seen once. Antigen specificity for these receptors is unknown. This sample comprised lung tumor tissue, obtained at surgery. These receptors all stem from a male donor with early-stage non-small cell lung cancer.

This clonotype showed up many times. DNA of the CDR3: TGTGCCAGCAGTCCAACTAGCGGGAACACCGGGGAGCTGTTTTTT. Translation: CASSPTSGNTGELFF. The chain joins TRBV28 to TRBJ2-2; TRBD2 agrees at 8 bases. The germline gives CDR1 MDHEN, CDR2 SYDVKM. CDR3 length: 15 amino acids. The J segment lost 1 base and the V segment lost 5 bases, leaving 3 bases of the junction unmatched.

Ten or more counts support this clonotype. The V call is TRBV28, the J call TRBJ2-7; TRBD1 might be the D (6 bases). The length of the CDR3 is 15 residues. The V end lost 6 bases, the J end lost 4 bases, and 19 bases lay between the germline ends. Per germline, CDR1 MDHEN and CDR2 SYDVKM. The CDR3 loop reads CASRLQGGRLYEQYF. DNA for the CDR3: TGTGCCAGCAGGCTACAGGGTGGTCGACTATACGAGCAGTACTTC. Complete variable domain (other parts from reference TRBV28 and TRBJ2-7): DVKVTQSSRYLVKRTGEKVFLECVQDMDHENMFWYRQDPGLGLRLIYFSYDVKMKEKGDIPEGYSVSREKKERFSLILESASTNQTSMYLCASRLQGGRLYEQYFGPGTRLTVT.

This clonotype was detected many times. This chain uses TRBV4-1 with TRBJ1-1, with TRBD1 matching 9 bases. V was pared by 4 bases and J by 6 bases, with 15 bases of the junction left unmatched. The CDR3 has 17 amino acids. The germline gives CDR1 MGHRA, CDR2 YSYEKL. The CDR3 nucleotides are TGCGCCAGCAGCCGCTTACCATTGGGACAGGGTAGTGCTGAAGCTTTCTTT. It translates to CASSRLPLGQGSAEAFF.

In its sample, this clonotype was seen many times. CDR3 amino acids: CASSLEWGWETQYF. CDR3 in DNA: TGCGCCAGCAGCTTGGAATGGGGGTGGGAGACCCAGTACTTC. This chain joins TRBV5-1 and TRBJ2-5; D is possibly TRBD1 or TRBD2 (5 bases each). The CDR3 is made up of 14 amino acids. Between the trimmed V and J ends, which lost 0 bases and 5 bases, there was a span of 11 bases. The germline V gene encodes CDR1 SGHRS and CDR2 YFSETQ.

This clonotype was seen many times. The gene calls are TRBV5-1 and TRBJ2-7, with a weak D call TRBD1 (6 bases). Germline V lookup: CDR1 SGHRS, CDR2 YFSETQ. The CDR3 has 15 residues. V shed 2 bases and J shed 3 bases, with 15 bases lying between them. Here the CDR3 DNA reads TGCGCCAGCAGCTTTGACTTAGGGGGAGTCTACGAGCAGTACTTC. Translation: CASSFDLGGVYEQYF.

This clonotype was detected ten times or more. This sequence joins TRBV29-1 and TRBJ1-1; D gene uncertain. The CDR3 contains 12 residues. CDR1 and CDR2 (germline): SQVTM, ANQGSEA. Between the trimmed V and J ends, which lost 6 bases and 1 base, there was a span of 9 bases. The CDR3 is CSVVRENTEAFF. As DNA, the CDR3 is TGCAGCGTCGTGAGGGAGAACACTGAAGCTTTCTTT.

The CDR3 spells CASSFFVRGEQYF. In DNA form, the CDR3 reads TGCGCCAGCAGCTTCTTTGTCAGGGGCGAGCAGTACTTC. The V gene is TRBV5-1, the J gene TRBJ2-7; perhaps TRBD1 as D (6 bases). Deletions cut 2 bases from V and 6 bases from J, with 12 bases between. Per germline, CDR1 SGHRS and CDR2 YFSETQ. The length of the CDR3 is 13 residues.

This clonotype was found many times. The chain combines TRBV7-2 with TRBJ2-1, with 8 positions matching TRBD2. V trimming: 4 bases; J trimming: 15 bases; junction bases outside the gene matches: 14. There are 14 residues in the CDR3. Germline-derived CDR1 and CDR2 are SGHTA and FQGNSA. CDR3 amino acids: CASSSPSSGYRVFF. As DNA, the CDR3 is TGTGCCAGCAGCTCGCCATCTAGCGGGTACCGAGTGTTCTTC.

This clonotype has at least ten counts. The V call is TRBV12-3 or TRBV12-4, the J call TRBJ1-2; D is undetermined. V was pared by 3 bases and J by 4 bases, with 9 bases between. The CDR3 runs to 13 residues. This CDR3 reads CASSFREGYGYTF. The CDR3, as DNA: TGTGCCAGCAGTTTTAGGGAGGGCTATGGCTACACCTTC.

This clonotype has ten or more counts. The chain links TRBV20-1 to TRBJ2-3, with TRBD1 identical over 7 bases. The germline gives CDR1 DFQATT, CDR2 SNEGSKA (reference sequence). The CDR3 extends over 14 amino acids. With 0 bases clipped from V and 1 base from J, the junction kept 1 base outside the gene matches. CDR3 amino acids: CSAREGQGTDTQYF. The DNA for the CDR3 is TGCAGTGCTAGAGAAGGACAGGGCACAGATACGCAGTATTTT.

This clonotype was picked up many times. The chain combines TRBV7-8 with TRBJ2-7; unclear D gene. This CDR3 contains 12 residues. Germline lookup yields CDR1 SGHVS and CDR2 FQNEAQ. Trimming took off 0 bases at V and 5 bases at J, with 5 bases between the two ends. The CDR3 loop is CASSLAVNEQYF. The DNA for the CDR3 is TGTGCCAGCAGCTTAGCTGTGAACGAGCAGTACTTC.

This clonotype was recorded at least ten times. The gene calls are TRBV11-1 and TRBJ2-1, with D possibly matching TRBD2 (6 bases). Germline loops: CDR1 SGHAT, CDR2 FQDESV (reference sequence). The V and J ends lost 2 bases and 6 bases respectively, with 20 bases between them. The CDR3 consists of 17 residues. The CDR3 protein is CASSLRLVVGLGNEQFF. The CDR3 DNA reads as TGTGCCAGCAGCTTACGACTAGTCGTCGGACTTGGCAATGAGCAGTTCTTC.

In its sample, this clonotype was seen many times. The chain carries TRBV18 and TRBJ2-5, with TRBD2 identical over 12 bases. CDR1 and CDR2 from the germline V gene are KGHSH and LQKENI. V shed 3 bases, J shed 0 bases, and the junction held 2 bases outside the gene matches. The CDR3 is 16 amino acids. The CDR3 DNA follows: TGTGCCAGCTCACCCGGGACTAGCGGGTACCAAGAGACCCAGTACTTC. Amino acids: CASSPGTSGYQETQYF.

This clonotype rates as medium-sized. V and J are TRBV7-2 and TRBJ2-1; D might be TRBD2 (5 bases). The CDR3 has 12 residues. The germline gives CDR1 SGHTA, CDR2 FQGNSA. Trimming cost V 3 bases and J 5 bases, with 5 bases left between them. The chain's CDR3 is CASSFGDNEQFF. The CDR3 DNA follows: TGTGCCAGCAGCTTCGGGGACAATGAGCAGTTCTTC.

This clonotype was recorded many times. V is TRBV6-2 or TRBV6-3 and J is TRBJ2-1; D unclear. The germline V gene has CDR1 MNHEY and CDR2 SVGEGT. V gave up 4 bases and J gave up 10 bases, with 8 bases separating them. The CDR3 loop spans 11 amino acids. CDR3 DNA sequence: TGTGCCAGCAGTTTGGTAGAAGAGCAGTTCTTC. This encodes CASSLVEEQFF.

This clonotype has ten or more counts. The chain uses TRBV5-1 and TRBJ2-5, with a tentative D call TRBD2 (6 bases). Germline CDR1 is SGHRS and CDR2 is YFSETQ. This CDR3 comprises 13 residues. V lost 2 bases and J 2 bases, leaving 7 bases between the germline ends. The CDR3 DNA is TGCGCCAGCAGCTTCGGAGGGCAAGAGACCCAGTACTTC. It encodes CASSFGGQETQYF.